This TCR beta chain was captured in a study of T cell changes during pregnancy in multiple sclerosis. The germline V gene encodes CDR1 SGHRS and CDR2 YFSETQ. The CDR3 is made up of 14 amino acids. Trimming removed 2 bases from V and 3 bases from J; junction bases left unmatched: 1. Some clones are missing from TCRdb's copy, which holds only in-frame ones; the method was immunoSEQ multiplex PCR. Altogether fewer than 140,000 clones are present, more than 80% being singletons, with the ten largest covering around 1.6%. The specimen was peripheral blood, collected before pregnancy. J is TRBJ2-5 and V is TRBV5-1; TRBD2 agrees at 10 bases. This TCR came from a female donor with multiple sclerosis, enrolled in a pregnancy study. CDR3 loop: CASSLLAGKETQYF. CDR3 nucleotide sequence: TGCGCCAGCAGCTTACTAGCGGGGAAAGAGACCCAGTACTTC. Complete variable domain (other parts from reference TRBV5-1 and TRBJ2-5): KAGVTQTPRYLIKTRGQQVTLSCSPISGHRSVSWYQQTPGQGLQFLFEYFSETQRNKGNFPGRFSGRQFSNSRSEMNVSTLELGDSALYLCASSLLAGKETQYFGPGTRLLVL.